Listed below are T cell receptor beta chains from one sample, sequenced in a study of blood T cell repertoires in COVID-19. Repertoires were generated with immunoSEQ multiplex PCR, while TCRdb's copy carries only in-frame clones and drops some. The sample includes about 80,000 clones, 82% of them seen just once. Source material: peripheral blood. Receptor source: a human donor in a cohort sampled during active COVID-19. Both conserved end residues are part of each CDR3. The D gene is left open where the match is weak. The size entry is marked missing in some rows and otherwise reads once, few, many or a size class.

cdr3_aa cdr3_nt j_call v_call clone_size d_call
CASSMTGRETQYF TGTGCCAGTAGTATGACGGGGAGGGAGACCCAGTACTTC TRBJ2-5 TRBV19 few NA
CATSRTGGAPDTQYF TGTGCCACCAGCAGGACGGGGGGGGCACCAGATACGCAGTATTTT TRBJ2-3 TRBV15 NA TRBD2
CASSSRDREQETQYF TGTGCCAGCAGCTCCCGGGACAGGGAACAAGAGACCCAGTACTTC TRBJ2-5 TRBV7-9 NA TRBD1
CASSPPSTYNEQFF TGTGCCAGCTCACCACCGAGTACCTACAATGAGCAGTTCTTC TRBJ2-1 TRBV18 NA NA
CAWSSPPQGRGYGYTF TGTGCCTGGAGTTCCCCCCCCCAGGGGAGAGGCTATGGCTACACCTTC TRBJ1-2 TRBV30 NA NA
CASSRSHEQYF TGTGCCAGCAGCCGGAGCCACGAGCAGTACTTC TRBJ2-7 TRBV5-6 NA NA
CASRVQRGGNGELFF TGTGCCAGCAGGGTTCAGCGGGGGGGGAACGGGGAGCTGTTTTTT TRBJ2-2 TRBV27 once TRBD2
CASRTRNYGYTF TGTGCCAGCAGAACCAGGAACTATGGCTACACCTTC TRBJ1-2 TRBV12-3/TRBV12-4 NA NA
CASSQEYDSPDTQYF TGTGCCAGCAGCCAAGAGTACGACTCCCCAGATACGCAGTATTTT TRBJ2-3 TRBV4-2 NA NA
CASDRGTALDTQYF TGTGCCAGTGACAGGGGTACAGCTTTGGATACGCAGTATTTT TRBJ2-3 TRBV19 NA TRBD1
CASSPSGTSVSYEQYF TGTGCCAGCAGCCCGTCCGGGACTAGCGTCTCCTACGAGCAGTACTTC TRBJ2-7 TRBV7-8 once TRBD2
CASGLVPRVNTEAFF TGTGCTAGTGGTTTGGTACCACGGGTGAACACTGAAGCTTTCTTT TRBJ1-1 TRBV12-5 NA NA
CASSSTQGVNTEAFF TGTGCCAGTAGTTCTACACAGGGCGTGAACACTGAAGCTTTCTTT TRBJ1-1 TRBV19 NA NA